This T cell receptor beta chain stems from a study of Ad26.COV2.S vaccination and SARS-CoV-2 variants. Documented treatment: about 20 received Ad26.COV2.S at low or high dose, single or two shots; about five received placebo; per-sample allocation not given. All samples were drawn on day 63, counting from the first vaccine or placebo injection. The assay was immunoSEQ multiplex PCR, and TCRdb's table has in-frame clones only and misses some. The table lists about 220,000 clones, roughly 90% of them singletons. This CDR3 spans 17 amino acids. The V and J ends lost 1 base and 2 bases respectively, with 18 bases between them. Germline V gene lookup returns CDR1 MNHEY and CDR2 SMNVEV (reference sequence).

The clonotype originates from a person between 18 and 59 years old who received the Ad26.COV2.S COVID-19 vaccine or a placebo. This chain uses TRBV27 with TRBJ2-7, with D tentatively TRBD2 (7 bases). Sample: peripheral blood, taken in a trial of Ad26.COV2.S vaccine versus placebo. CDR3 protein: CASSLFRRGDNPYEQYF. In DNA form, the CDR3 reads TGTGCCAGCAGTTTATTTCGTCGGGGGGACAACCCCTACGAGCAGTACTTC.